This T cell receptor beta chain emerged from a study of T-cell reconstitution after alpha-beta-depleted transplantation in children. This clonotype was found many times. Germline V CDR1 and CDR2: SGHKS, YYEKEE (reference sequence). V lost 0 bases to trimming and J lost 0 bases, with 7 bases between them. There are 14 residues in the CDR3. Unique molecular identifiers tagged the TCRbeta library. MiXCR, applied by TCRdb to the PCR reads, yields one record per CDR3 protein. The sample lists 170,000 or so distinct CDR3 sequences; more than 6.5% were seen once. The genes are TRBV5-5 and TRBJ2-7; no clear D gene. The clonotype was recovered from a human donor who donated a stem cell graft to a child with Wiskott-Aldrich syndrome. The starting material was PBMCs from the stem cell graft donor, obtained from the stem cell graft. DNA for the CDR3: TGTGCCAGCAGCTTGGCTCAAAACTCCTACGAGCAGTACTTC. Amino acids: CASSLAQNSYEQYF.